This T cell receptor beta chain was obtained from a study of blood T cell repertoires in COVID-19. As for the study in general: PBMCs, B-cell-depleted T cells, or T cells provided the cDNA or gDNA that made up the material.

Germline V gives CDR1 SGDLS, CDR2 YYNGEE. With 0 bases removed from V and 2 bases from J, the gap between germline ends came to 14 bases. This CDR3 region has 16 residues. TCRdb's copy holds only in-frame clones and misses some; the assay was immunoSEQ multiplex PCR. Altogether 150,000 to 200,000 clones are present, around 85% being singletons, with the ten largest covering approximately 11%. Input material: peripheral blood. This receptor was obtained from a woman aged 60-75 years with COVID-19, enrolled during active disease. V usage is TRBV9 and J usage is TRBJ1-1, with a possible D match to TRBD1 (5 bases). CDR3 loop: CASSVVETRVNTEAFF. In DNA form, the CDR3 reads TGTGCCAGCAGCGTAGTAGAGACCAGGGTCAACACTGAAGCTTTCTTT.